This TCR beta chain was documented in a study of cytomegalovirus exposure and HLA in healthy donors. Primers: 60 Vbeta forward and 13 Jbeta reverse. Generated by immunoSEQ multiplex PCR, the TCRdb table keeps only in-frame clones and is missing some. The table has fewer than 250,000 clones, more than 65% seen once; the top ten hold 0.6% to 0.65%. Germline values: CDR1 MNHNS, CDR2 SASEGT. The CDR3 is 15 amino acids. Trimming removed 6 bases from V and 1 base from J; junction bases left unmatched: 6. A word on this clone: Its antigen remains unknown.

Findings of the study overall: Rates of TCR association differed by HLA locus in a later analysis, with DRB1 highest and HLA-C lowest. Later genetic work tied a missense DCLRE1C variant to beta-chain V and J trimming.

This clonotype was obtained from a man younger than 35 in good health and CMV-seronegative. This rearrangement joins TRBV6-1 to TRBJ2-7, with 10 bases fitting TRBD1. The specimen sequenced was PBMCs. The CDR3 loop reads CASSPRDRGSYEQYF. CDR3 in DNA: TGTGCCAGCAGCCCTCGGGACAGGGGATCCTACGAGCAGTACTTC.